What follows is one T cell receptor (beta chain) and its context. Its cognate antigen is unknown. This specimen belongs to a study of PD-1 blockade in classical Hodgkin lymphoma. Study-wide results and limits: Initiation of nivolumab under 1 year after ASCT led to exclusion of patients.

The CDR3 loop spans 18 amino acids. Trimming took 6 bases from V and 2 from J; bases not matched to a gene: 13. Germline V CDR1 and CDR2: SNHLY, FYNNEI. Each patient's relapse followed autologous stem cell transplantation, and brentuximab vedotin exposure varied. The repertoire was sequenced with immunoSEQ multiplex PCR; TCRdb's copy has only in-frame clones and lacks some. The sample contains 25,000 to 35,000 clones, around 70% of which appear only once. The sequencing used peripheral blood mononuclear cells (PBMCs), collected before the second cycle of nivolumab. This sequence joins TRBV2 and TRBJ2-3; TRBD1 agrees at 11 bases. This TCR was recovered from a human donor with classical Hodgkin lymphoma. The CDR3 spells CASRGIRDRGWFTDTQYF. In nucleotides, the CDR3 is TGTGCCAGCAGGGGGATAAGGGACAGGGGGTGGTTCACAGATACGCAGTATTTT.